The rows below give T cell receptor beta chains drawn from one sample of a study of T cell repertoires in aging, cancer and after chemotherapy. Each CDR3 protein gets one entry after TCRdb re-called the multiplex PCR reads with MiXCR. The sample yields some 6,000 distinct CDR3 sequences, roughly 23% seen once. The specimen was blood. These TCRs come from a human donor with a blood cancer. The conserved cysteine and the conserved F or W are not part of the CDR3 here. Each record gives: V gene, CDR3 length, J gene, CDR3 protein.

>TRBV6-5|13|TRBJ1-3
ASTHSGAGGNTIY
>TRBV18|12|TRBJ1-3
ASRDRGGGNTIY
>TRBV6-2/TRBV6-3|12|TRBJ2-7
ASSYRTGRKGQY
>TRBV10-2|14|TRBJ2-3
ASSPGLAGRSYTQY
>TRBV11-1|13|TRBJ2-1
ASSPQASSYNEQF
>TRBV10-1|11|TRBJ1-5
ASSPQGDSGQH
>TRBV27|11|TRBJ1-5
ASSFESNQPQH
>TRBV5-1|10|TRBJ2-1
ASSEPAGEQF
>TRBV10-3|11|TRBJ1-1
AISLTENTEAF
>TRBV20-1|11|TRBJ2-1
SARPGSDNEQF
>TRBV6-1|12|TRBJ2-7
ASSEPGTSYEQY
>TRBV30|10|TRBJ1-1
AWAPGTVKAF
>TRBV19|13|TRBJ2-1
ASSAQGALYNEQF
>TRBV7-2|17|TRBJ2-2
ASSLGLTSGGATTGELF
>TRBV5-4|12|TRBJ2-7
ASRGVLAGSEQY
>TRBV7-9|15|TRBJ1-1
ASSSWGQGARNTEAF
>TRBV7-9|14|TRBJ2-2
ASSQFEQGNTGELF
>TRBV19|13|TRBJ2-7
ASSTPAQGTYEQY
>TRBV20-1|13|TRBJ1-6
SASLSSSYNSPLH
>TRBV20-1|13|TRBJ2-7
SAREPTGDNYEQY
>TRBV5-1|13|TRBJ2-7
ASSFRDRGLYEQY
>TRBV19|12|TRBJ2-2
ASSRVRGSGELF
>TRBV21-1|19|TRBJ2-7
ASPLPSGAVRLSRVGSTQY
>TRBV7-2|10|TRBJ2-1
ASSREWDEQF
>TRBV7-2|14|TRBJ2-2
ASSLGGDPNTGELF
>TRBV4-3|14|TRBJ2-1
ASSLTGTSGKNEQF
>TRBV5-6|9|TRBJ1-2
ASSFNYGYT
>TRBV28|12|TRBJ2-2
ASSPLLNTGELF